The source of this T cell receptor (beta chain) is a study of OX40 agonist ivuxolimab in advanced cancers. Background on the study: The dose of intravenous ivuxolimab that patients received every 2 weeks ranged from 0.01 to 10 mg/kg.

Trimming stripped 3 bases from V and 0 bases from J, with 10 bases between. CDR3 length equals 14 residues. Per germline, CDR1 SQVTM and CDR2 ANQGSEA. Assay: immunoSEQ multiplex PCR; the TCRdb copy retains only in-frame clones and omits some. This table has around 65,000 clones, around 80% appearing once. Details on this clone: Antigen specificity is unknown.

Study-level points and caveats: Among the lowest peripheral clonal expansion occurred in 0.1-3.0 mg/kg partial responders.

With autoimmune disease history or systemic immunosuppression, patients were excluded. This TCR derives from an adult with an advanced solid tumor such as melanoma, head and neck, liver or kidney cancer. V is TRBV29-1 and J is TRBJ2-3; D remains unclear. The sequences come from CD4+ or CD8+ T cells sorted from blood, collected in a trial of the OX40 agonist ivuxolimab. The CDR3 loop reads CSVDPAASTDTQYF. The CDR3 DNA is TGCAGCGTTGACCCCGCAGCTAGCACAGATACGCAGTATTTT.